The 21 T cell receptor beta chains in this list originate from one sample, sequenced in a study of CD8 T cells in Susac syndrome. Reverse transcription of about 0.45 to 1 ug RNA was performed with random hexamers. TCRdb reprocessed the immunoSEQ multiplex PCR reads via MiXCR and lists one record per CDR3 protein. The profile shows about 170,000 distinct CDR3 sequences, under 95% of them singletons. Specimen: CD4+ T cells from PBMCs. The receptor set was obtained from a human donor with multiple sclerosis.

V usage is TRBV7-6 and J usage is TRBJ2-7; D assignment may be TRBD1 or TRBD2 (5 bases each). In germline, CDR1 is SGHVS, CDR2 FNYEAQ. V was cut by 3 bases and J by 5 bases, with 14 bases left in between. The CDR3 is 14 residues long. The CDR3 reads CASSLYRDLNEQYF. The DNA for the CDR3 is TGTGCCAGCAGCTTGTATAGGGACCTGAACGAGCAGTACTTC.

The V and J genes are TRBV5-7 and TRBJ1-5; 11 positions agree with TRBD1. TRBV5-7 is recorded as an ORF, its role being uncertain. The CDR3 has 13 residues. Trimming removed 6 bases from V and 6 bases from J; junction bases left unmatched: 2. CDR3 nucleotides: TGTGCCAGCATCGGGACAGGGGGTCAGCCCCAGCATTTT. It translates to CASIGTGGQPQHF.

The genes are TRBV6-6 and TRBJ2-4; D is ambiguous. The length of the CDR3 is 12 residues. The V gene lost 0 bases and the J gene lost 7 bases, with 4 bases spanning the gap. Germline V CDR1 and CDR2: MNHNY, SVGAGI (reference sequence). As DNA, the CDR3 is TGTGCCAGCAGTTACTCTGAGAACATTCAGTACTTC. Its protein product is CASSYSENIQYF.

In DNA, the CDR3 is TGCAGTGCTAGACTCGGATCAGATACGCAGTATTTT. The encoded protein is CSARLGSDTQYF. V usage is TRBV20-1 and J usage is TRBJ2-3; no definite D call. V dropped 2 bases and J dropped 4 bases, with 7 bases sitting between them. The CDR3 contains 12 residues. Germline CDR1 DFQATT, CDR2 SNEGSKA (reference sequence).

CDR3 DNA sequence: TGTGCCAGCAGCTTGCGACTAGCGGGAGGCGAGACCCAGTACTTC. Translated, it gives CASSLRLAGGETQYF. This rearrangement joins TRBV5-4 to TRBJ2-5, with 13 bases aligning to TRBD2. Germline V lookup: CDR1 SGHNT, CDR2 YYREEE (reference sequence). Trimming cost V 1 base and J 5 bases; bases outside gene matches: 2. CDR3 length equals 15 residues.

CDR3 sequence reads: CSASIPGGQETQYF. As DNA, the CDR3 is TGCAGTGCTAGTATTCCGGGGGGCCAGGAGACCCAGTACTTC. The rearrangement links TRBV20-1 to TRBJ2-5; D possibly corresponds to TRBD2 (7 bases). This CDR3 is built from 14 residues. Trimming removed 3 bases at V and 5 bases at J, with 16 bases between. Per the germline V gene, CDR1 is DFQATT and CDR2 is SNEGSKA (reference sequence).

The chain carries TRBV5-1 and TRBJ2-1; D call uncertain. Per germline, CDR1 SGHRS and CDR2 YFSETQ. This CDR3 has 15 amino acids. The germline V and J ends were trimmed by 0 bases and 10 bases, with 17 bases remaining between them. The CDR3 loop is CASSLAVGLNREQFF. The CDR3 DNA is TGCGCCAGCAGCTTGGCCGTGGGTTTGAATCGGGAGCAGTTCTTC. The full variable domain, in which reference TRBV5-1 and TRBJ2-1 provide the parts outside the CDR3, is KAGVTQTPRYLIKTRGQQVTLSCSPISGHRSVSWYQQTPGQGLQFLFEYFSETQRNKGNFPGRFSGRQFSNSRSEMNVSTLELGDSALYLCASSLAVGLNREQFFGPGTRLTVL.

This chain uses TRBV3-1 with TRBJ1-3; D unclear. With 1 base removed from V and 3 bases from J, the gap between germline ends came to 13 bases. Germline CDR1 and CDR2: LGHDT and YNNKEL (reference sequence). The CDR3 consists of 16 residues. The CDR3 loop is CASSQGADLIGNTIYF. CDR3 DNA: TGTGCCAGCAGCCAAGGGGCGGATCTCATTGGAAACACCATATATTTT.

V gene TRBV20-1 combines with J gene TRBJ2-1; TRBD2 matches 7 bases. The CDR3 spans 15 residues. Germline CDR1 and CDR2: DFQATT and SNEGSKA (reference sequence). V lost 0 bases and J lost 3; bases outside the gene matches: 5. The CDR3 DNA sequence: TGCAGTGCTAGAGAGGGTAGCGGGTTCTACAATGAGCAGTTCTTC. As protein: CSAREGSGFYNEQFF.

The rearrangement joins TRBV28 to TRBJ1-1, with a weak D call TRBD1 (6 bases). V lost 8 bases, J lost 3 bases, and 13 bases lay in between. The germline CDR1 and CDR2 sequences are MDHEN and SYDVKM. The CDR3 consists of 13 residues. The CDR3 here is CASLTGPYTEAFF. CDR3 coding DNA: TGTGCCAGCTTGACAGGACCTTACACTGAAGCTTTCTTT. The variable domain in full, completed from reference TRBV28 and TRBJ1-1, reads DVKVTQSSRYLVKRTGEKVFLECVQDMDHENMFWYRQDPGLGLRLIYFSYDVKMKEKGDIPEGYSVSREKKERFSLILESASTNQTSMYLCASLTGPYTEAFFGQGTRLTVV.

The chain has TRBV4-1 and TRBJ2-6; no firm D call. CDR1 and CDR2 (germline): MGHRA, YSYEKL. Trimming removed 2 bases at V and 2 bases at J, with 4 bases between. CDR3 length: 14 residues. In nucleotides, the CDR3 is TGCGCCAGCAGCCAACCGGCTGGGGCCAACGTCCTGACTTTC. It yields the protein CASSQPAGANVLTF.

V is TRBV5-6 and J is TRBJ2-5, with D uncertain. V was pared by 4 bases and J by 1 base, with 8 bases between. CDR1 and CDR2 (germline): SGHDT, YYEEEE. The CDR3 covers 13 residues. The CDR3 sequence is CASSRVLQETQYF. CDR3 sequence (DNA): TGTGCCAGCAGCCGGGTACTCCAAGAGACCCAGTACTTC. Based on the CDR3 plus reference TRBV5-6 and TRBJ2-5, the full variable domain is DAGVTQSPTHLIKTRGQQVTLRCSPKSGHDTVSWYQQALGQGPQFIFQYYEEEERQRGNFPDRFSGHQFPNYSSELNVNALLLGDSALYLCASSRVLQETQYFGPGTRLLVL.

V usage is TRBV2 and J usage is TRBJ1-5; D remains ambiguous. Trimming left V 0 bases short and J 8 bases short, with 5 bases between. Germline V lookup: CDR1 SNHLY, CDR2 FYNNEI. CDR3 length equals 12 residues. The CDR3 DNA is TGTGCCAGCAGTGAAGCGCTGGAGCCCCAGCATTTT. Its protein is CASSEALEPQHF.

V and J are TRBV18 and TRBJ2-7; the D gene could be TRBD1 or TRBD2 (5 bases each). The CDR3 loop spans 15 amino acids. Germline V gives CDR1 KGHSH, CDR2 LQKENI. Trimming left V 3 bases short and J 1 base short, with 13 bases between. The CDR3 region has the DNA TGTGCCAGCTCACCCTCCGGGACGGTATCCTACGAGCAGTACTTC. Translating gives CASSPSGTVSYEQYF.

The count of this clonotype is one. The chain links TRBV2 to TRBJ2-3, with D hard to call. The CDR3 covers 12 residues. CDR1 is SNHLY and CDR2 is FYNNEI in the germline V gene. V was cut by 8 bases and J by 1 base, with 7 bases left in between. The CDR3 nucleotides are TGTGCCAGCTTACGCGGCACAGATACGCAGTATTTT. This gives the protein CASLRGTDTQYF.

The CDR3 spells CASSLYFGVGNTDTQYF. Written as DNA, the CDR3 is TGTGCCAGCAGCTTATATTTCGGGGTAGGGAACACAGATACGCAGTATTTT. This chain connects TRBV5-6 to TRBJ2-3; D perhaps matches TRBD2 (5 bases). Germline-derived CDR1 and CDR2 are SGHDT and YYEEEE. The CDR3 has 17 amino acids. The germline V and J ends were trimmed by 2 bases and 2 bases, with 18 bases remaining between them. The full variable domain, its missing parts supplied by reference TRBV5-6 and TRBJ2-3, is DAGVTQSPTHLIKTRGQQVTLRCSPKSGHDTVSWYQQALGQGPQFIFQYYEEEERQRGNFPDRFSGHQFPNYSSELNVNALLLGDSALYLCASSLYFGVGNTDTQYFGPGTRLTVL.

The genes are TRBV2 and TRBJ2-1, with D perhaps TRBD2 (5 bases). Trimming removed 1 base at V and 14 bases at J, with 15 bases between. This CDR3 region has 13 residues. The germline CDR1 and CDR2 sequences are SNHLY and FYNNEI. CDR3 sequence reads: CASSEEGTSSEFF. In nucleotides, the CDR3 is TGTGCCAGCAGTGAAGAGGGTACTAGTTCTGAGTTCTTC.

The CDR3: CSVDGEGTEAFF. CDR3 DNA sequence: TGCAGCGTTGATGGGGAGGGCACTGAAGCTTTCTTT. This sequence joins TRBV29-1 and TRBJ1-1; the D is unclear. The CDR3 consists of 12 residues. V was pared by 3 bases and J by 4 bases, with 9 bases between. Germline V gene lookup returns CDR1 SQVTM and CDR2 ANQGSEA.

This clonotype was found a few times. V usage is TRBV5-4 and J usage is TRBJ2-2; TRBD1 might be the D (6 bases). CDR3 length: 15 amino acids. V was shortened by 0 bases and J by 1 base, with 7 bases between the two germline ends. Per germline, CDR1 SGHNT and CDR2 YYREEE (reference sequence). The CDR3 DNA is TGTGCCAGCAGCTTGGCAGGGGTGAACACCGGGGAGCTGTTTTTT. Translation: CASSLAGVNTGELFF.

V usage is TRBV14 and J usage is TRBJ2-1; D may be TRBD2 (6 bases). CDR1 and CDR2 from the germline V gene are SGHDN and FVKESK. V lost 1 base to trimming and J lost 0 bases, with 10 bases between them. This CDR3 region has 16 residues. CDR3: CASSQVAGSSYNEQFF. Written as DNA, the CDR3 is TGTGCCAGCAGCCAAGTTGCGGGGAGCTCCTACAATGAGCAGTTCTTC.

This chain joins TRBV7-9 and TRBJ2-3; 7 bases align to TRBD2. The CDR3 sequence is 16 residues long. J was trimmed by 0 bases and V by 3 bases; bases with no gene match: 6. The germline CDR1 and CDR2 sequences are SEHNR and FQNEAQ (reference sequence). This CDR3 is CASSLPTSLSTDTQYF. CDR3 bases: TGTGCCAGCAGCTTGCCGACTAGCCTAAGCACAGATACGCAGTATTTT.